The source of this TCR beta chain is a study of chemoradiotherapy in HPV16-positive cancers. TCRdb keeps only in-frame clones here, not all; method: immunoSEQ multiplex PCR. The sample lists some 12,000 clones, roughly 81% occurring once. This sequence originates from a human donor with HPV-associated anogenital cancer. This material was obtained from a patient who underwent chemoradiotherapy.

As DNA, the CDR3 is TGTGCCAGCAGCTTTAGCGGTAGCACAGATACGCAGTATTTT. It yields the protein CASSFSGSTDTQYF. V is TRBV5-6 and J is TRBJ2-3, with D tentatively TRBD2 (6 bases). V dropped 2 bases and J dropped 0 bases, with 7 bases sitting between them. CDR1 and CDR2 from the germline V gene are SGHDT and YYEEEE. This CDR3 region has 14 residues.